The T cell receptor (beta chain) under discussion was sequenced for a study of monozygotic twins with inflammatory bowel disease. About this clonotype: As yet, its antigen is unknown.

Findings and limits, study-wide: Healthy co-twins showed greater TCRbeta diversity (inverse Simpson) than IBD patients. Versus healthy twins, IBD patients showed fewer clonotypes shared with others, especially with disease activity. Immunosuppressive treatments differing between patients may have added repertoire variability.

TCRdb re-called the 5' RACE reads, yielding one record per CDR3 amino acid sequence without DNA. The table lists around 410,000 distinct CDR3 sequences. Sample: blood. This receptor was identified in a human donor with ulcerative colitis or Crohn's disease, or a healthy co-twin of an affected twin (not recorded which).

The CDR3 loop reads CASSTVYGYTF. The V and J genes are TRBV28 and TRBJ1-2. Germline CDR1 is MDHEN and CDR2 is SYDVKM. The CDR3 length is 11 residues.